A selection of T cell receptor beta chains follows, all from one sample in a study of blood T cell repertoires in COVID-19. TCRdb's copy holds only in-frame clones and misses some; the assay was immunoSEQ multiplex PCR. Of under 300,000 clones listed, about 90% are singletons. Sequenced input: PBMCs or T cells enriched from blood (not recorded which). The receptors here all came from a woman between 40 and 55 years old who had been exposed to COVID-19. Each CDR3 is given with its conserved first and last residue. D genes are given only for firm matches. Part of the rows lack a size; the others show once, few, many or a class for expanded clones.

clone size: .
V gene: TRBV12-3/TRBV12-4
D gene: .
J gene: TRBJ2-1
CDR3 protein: CASSLAHEQFF
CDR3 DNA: TGTGCCAGCAGTTTGGCCCATGAGCAGTTCTTC

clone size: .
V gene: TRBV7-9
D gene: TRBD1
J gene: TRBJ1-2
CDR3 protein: CASSLVRGQDYGYTF
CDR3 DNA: TGTGCCAGCAGCTTAGTTAGGGGGCAGGACTATGGCTACACCTTC

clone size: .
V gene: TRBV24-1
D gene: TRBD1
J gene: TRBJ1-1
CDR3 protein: CATSDGPGQEAFF
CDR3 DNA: TGTGCCACCAGTGATGGCCCGGGACAGGAAGCTTTCTTT

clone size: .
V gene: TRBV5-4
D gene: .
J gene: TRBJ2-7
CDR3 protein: CASSLQDREGLEQYF
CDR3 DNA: TGTGCCAGCAGCCTACAGGACAGGGAGGGTCTCGAGCAGTACTTC

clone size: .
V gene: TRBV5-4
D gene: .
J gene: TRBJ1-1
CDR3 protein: CASSPGGSMNTEAFF
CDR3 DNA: TGTGCCAGCAGCCCCGGGGGGTCGATGAACACTGAAGCTTTCTTT

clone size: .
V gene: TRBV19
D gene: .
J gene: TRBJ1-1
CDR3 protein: CASSMIQPNTEAFF
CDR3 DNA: TGTGCCAGTAGTATGATACAGCCGAACACTGAAGCTTTCTTT

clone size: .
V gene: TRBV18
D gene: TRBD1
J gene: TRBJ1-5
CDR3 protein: CASSPLPTGGLGQPQHF
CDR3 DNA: TGTGCCAGCTCACCCCTTCCGACAGGGGGGCTCGGGCAGCCCCAGCATTTT

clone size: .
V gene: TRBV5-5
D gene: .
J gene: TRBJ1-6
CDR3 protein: CASSLASAGGRSPLHF
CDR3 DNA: TGTGCCAGCAGCTTGGCGTCGGCAGGTGGGCGCTCACCCCTCCACTTT

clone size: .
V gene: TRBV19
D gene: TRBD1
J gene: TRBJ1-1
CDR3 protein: CASPPRGRGGIGGAFF
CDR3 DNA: TGTGCCAGTCCCCCCAGGGGGCGAGGGGGTATCGGTGGAGCTTTCTTT

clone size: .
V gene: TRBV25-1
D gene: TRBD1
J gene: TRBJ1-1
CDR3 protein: CASQAGTGPEAFF
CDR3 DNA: TGTGCCAGCCAAGCCGGGACAGGGCCTGAAGCTTTCTTT

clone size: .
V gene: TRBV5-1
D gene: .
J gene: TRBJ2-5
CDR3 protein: CASSSHKYREGTQYF
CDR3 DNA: TGTGCCAGCAGCTCACACAAATACAGGGAGGGGACCCAGTACTTC

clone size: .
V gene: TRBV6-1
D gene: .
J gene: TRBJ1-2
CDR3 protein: CASSEAHGVGYTF
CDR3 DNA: TGTGCCAGCAGTGAAGCGCACGGGGTTGGCTACACCTTC

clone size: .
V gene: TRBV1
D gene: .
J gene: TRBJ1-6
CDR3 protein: CTSSQVSLRLVNSPLHF
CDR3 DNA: TGCACCAGCAGCCAAGTCTCCCTTAGACTGGTTAATTCACCCCTCCACTTT

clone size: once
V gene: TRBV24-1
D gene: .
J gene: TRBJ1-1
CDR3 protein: CATSDGWDTEAFF
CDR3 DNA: TGTGCCACCAGTGACGGGTGGGACACTGAAGCTTTCTTT

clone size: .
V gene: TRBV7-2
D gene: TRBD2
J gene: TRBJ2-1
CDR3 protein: CASSSRSGGEQFF
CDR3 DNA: TGTGCCAGCAGCTCAAGGTCGGGGGGTGAGCAGTTCTTC

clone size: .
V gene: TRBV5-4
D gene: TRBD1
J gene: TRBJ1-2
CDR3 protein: CASSLGQGAVYGYTF
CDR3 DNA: TGTGCCAGCAGCTTGGGACAGGGGGCAGTGTATGGCTACACCTTC

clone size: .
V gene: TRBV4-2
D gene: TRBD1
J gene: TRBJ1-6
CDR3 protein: CASSQDLGTGGRTYNSPLHF
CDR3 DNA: TGTGCCAGCAGCCAAGATCTAGGGACAGGGGGAAGAACCTATAATTCACCCCTCCACTTT

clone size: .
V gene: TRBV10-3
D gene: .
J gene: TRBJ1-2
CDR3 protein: CAISSDSPNYGYTF
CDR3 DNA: TGTGCCATCAGTTCGGACTCCCCGAACTATGGCTACACCTTC

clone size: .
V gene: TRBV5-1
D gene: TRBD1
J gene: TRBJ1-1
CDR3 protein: CASSPRTGSSTEAFF
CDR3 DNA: TGCGCCAGCAGCCCTCGGACAGGGTCGAGCACTGAAGCTTTCTTT

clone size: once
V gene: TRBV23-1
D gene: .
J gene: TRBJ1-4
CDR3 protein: CASSQLASGHEKLFF
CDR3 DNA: TGCGCCAGCAGTCAATTGGCGTCAGGGCATGAAAAACTGTTTTTT

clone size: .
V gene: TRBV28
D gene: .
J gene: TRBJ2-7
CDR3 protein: CASSLRGGGLPAALSYEQYF
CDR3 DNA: TGTGCCAGCAGTTTGAGAGGAGGAGGGCTCCCCGCGGCTCTCTCCTACGAGCAGTACTTC

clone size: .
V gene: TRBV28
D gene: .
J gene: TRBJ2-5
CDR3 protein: CASSFLAFKETQYF
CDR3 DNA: TGTGCCAGCAGTTTTCTAGCGTTTAAAGAGACCCAGTACTTC

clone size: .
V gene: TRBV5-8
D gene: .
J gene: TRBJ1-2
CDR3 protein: CASIRSGINYGYTF
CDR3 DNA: TGTGCCAGCATTAGGTCGGGTATTAACTATGGCTACACCTTC

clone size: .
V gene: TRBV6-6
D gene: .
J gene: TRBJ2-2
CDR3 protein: CASSYSGEDTGELFF
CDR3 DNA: TGTGCCAGCAGTTACTCCGGGGAGGACACCGGGGAGCTGTTTTTT

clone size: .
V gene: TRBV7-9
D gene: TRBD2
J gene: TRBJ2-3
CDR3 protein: CASSLGLAGGLSTDTQYF
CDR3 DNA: TGTGCCAGCAGCCTGGGACTAGCGGGAGGGCTTAGCACAGATACGCAGTATTTT

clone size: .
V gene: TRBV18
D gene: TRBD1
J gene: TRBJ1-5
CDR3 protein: CASSPRRGPQPQHF
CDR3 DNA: TGTGCCAGCTCACCCAGGAGGGGGCCGCAGCCCCAGCATTTT

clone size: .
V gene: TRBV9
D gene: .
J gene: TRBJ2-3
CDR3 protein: CASSEVERGTQYF
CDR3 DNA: TGTGCCAGCAGCGAAGTGGAAAGAGGCACGCAGTATTTT

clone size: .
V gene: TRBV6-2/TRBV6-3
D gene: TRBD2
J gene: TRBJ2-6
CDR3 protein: CASSYSLVERGSGANVLTF
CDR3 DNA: TGTGCCAGCAGTTACTCTCTCGTGGAGCGGGGTTCTGGGGCCAACGTCCTGACTTTC

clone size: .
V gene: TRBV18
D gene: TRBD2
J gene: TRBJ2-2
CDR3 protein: CASSGTNLNTGELFF
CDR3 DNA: TGTGCCAGCTCAGGGACTAACCTGAACACCGGGGAGCTGTTTTTT

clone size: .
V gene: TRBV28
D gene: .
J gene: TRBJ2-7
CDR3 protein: CASSLWSYEQYF
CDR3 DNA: TGTGCCAGCAGTTTATGGTCGTACGAGCAGTACTTC

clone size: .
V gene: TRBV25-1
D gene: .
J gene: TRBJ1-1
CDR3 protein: CASMGGLVGVNTEAFF
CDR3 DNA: TGTGCCAGCATGGGAGGTTTGGTGGGTGTGAACACTGAAGCTTTCTTT

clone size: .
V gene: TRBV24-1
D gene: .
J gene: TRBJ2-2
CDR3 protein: CATSDSRGSTGELFF
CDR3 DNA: TGTGCCACCAGTGATTCAAGGGGATCCACCGGGGAGCTGTTTTTT

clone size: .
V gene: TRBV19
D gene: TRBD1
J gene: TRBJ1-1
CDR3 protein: CASSPTVILRDREVGTEAFF
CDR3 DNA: TGTGCCAGTAGTCCCACCGTTATCCTCCGGGACAGGGAGGTCGGCACTGAAGCTTTCTTT

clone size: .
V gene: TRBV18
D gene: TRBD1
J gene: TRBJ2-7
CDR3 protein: CASSLSQGYEQYF
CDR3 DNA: TGTGCCAGCTCACTTTCACAGGGGTACGAGCAGTACTTC

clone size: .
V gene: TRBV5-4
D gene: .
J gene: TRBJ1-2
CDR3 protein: CASSLAQGYGYTF
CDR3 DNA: TGTGCCAGCAGCTTGGCCCAGGGCTATGGCTACACCTTC

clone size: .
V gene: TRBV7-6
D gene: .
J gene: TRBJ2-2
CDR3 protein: CASSSDTGELFF
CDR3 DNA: TGTGCCAGCAGCTCGGACACCGGGGAGCTGTTTTTT

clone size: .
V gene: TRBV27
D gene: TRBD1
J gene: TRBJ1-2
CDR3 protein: CASSSVGQGKPRDVYGYTF
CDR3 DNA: TGTGCCAGCAGTTCTGTCGGACAGGGAAAGCCCAGGGATGTCTATGGCTACACCTTC

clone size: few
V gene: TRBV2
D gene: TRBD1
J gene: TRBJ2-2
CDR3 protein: CASSPDRAVGGELFF
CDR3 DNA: TGTGCCAGCAGTCCGGACAGGGCGGTAGGGGGGGAGCTGTTTTTT

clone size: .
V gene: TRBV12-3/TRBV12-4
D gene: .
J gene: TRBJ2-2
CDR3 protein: CASSRQVAGELFF
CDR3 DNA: TGTGCCAGCAGTCGACAGGTGGCCGGGGAGCTGTTTTTT

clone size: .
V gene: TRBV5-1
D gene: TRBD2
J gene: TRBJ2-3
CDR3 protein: CASSFLAGGTDTQYF
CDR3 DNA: TGTGCCAGCAGCTTCCTCGCGGGAGGCACAGATACGCAGTATTTT

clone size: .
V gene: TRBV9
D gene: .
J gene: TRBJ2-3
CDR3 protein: CASSVGSALSHTDTQYF
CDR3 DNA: TGTGCCAGCAGCGTAGGATCCGCCCTAAGCCACACAGATACGCAGTATTTT

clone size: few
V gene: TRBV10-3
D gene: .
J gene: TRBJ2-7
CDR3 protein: CAITPTGAYEQYF
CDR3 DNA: TGTGCCATCACCCCTACGGGGGCCTACGAGCAGTACTTC

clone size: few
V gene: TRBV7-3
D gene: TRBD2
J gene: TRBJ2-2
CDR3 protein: CASSPRGLADTGELFF
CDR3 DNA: TGTGCCAGCAGCCCCAGGGGACTAGCGGACACCGGGGAGCTGTTTTTT

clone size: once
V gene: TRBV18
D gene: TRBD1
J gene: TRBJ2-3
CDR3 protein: CASSPRTGSTDTQYF
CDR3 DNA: TGTGCCAGCTCACCTCGGACAGGGAGCACAGATACGCAGTATTTT

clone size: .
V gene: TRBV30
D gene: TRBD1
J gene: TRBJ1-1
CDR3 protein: CAWGLTGGTEAFF
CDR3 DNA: TGTGCTTGGGGCCTGACAGGGGGCACTGAAGCTTTCTTT

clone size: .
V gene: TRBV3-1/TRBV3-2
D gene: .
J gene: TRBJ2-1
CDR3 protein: CASSLRTGHNEQFF
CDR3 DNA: TGTGCCAGCAGCTTACGGACTGGACACAATGAGCAGTTCTTC

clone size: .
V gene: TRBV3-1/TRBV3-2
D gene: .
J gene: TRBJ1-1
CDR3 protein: CASSQVGTEAFF
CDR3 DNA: TGTGCCAGCAGCCAAGTCGGGACTGAAGCTTTCTTT

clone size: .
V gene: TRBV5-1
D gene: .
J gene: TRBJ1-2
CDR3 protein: CASSLFEGDYGYTF
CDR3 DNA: TGCGCCAGCAGCTTGTTCGAAGGGGACTATGGCTACACCTTC

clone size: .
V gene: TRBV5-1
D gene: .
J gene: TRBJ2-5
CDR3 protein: CASSLALWGVAETQYF
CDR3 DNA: TGCGCCAGCAGCTTGGCCCTGTGGGGGGTTGCGGAGACCCAGTACTTC

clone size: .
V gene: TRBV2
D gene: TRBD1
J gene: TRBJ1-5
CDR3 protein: CASNFEGALNQPQHF
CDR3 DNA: TGTGCCAGCAATTTTGAGGGGGCACTCAATCAGCCCCAGCATTTT

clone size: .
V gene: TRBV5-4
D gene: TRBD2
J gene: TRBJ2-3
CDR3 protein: CASSPGLAGPTDTQYF
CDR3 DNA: TGTGCCAGCAGCCCCGGACTAGCCGGACCCACAGATACGCAGTATTTT